Following are 13 T cell receptor delta chains from one sample sequenced in a study of gamma-delta chains in newborns, infants, children. TCRdb reprocessed the reads using CATT. The table records about 3,800 delta-chain clones, approximately 4.3% of them present only once. Sequencing used blood. The receptors were sampled from a child who was a newborn, infant or young child, either healthy, febrile or measles-vaccinated (not recorded which).

This clone was picked up a small number of times. A much larger clone sits a single nucleotide away, making a read error possible. The chain employs TRDV2 and TRDJ3; possibly TRDD3 for D (6 bases). The CDR3 length is 21 residues. Germline loops: CDR1 GEAIGNYY, CDR2 EKD. CDR3 bases: TGTGCCTGTGACACGCCCGGGGGTACACCAGGGAGCTCCTGGGGCACCCGACAGATGTTTTTC. Translated: CACDTPGGTPGSSWGTRQMFF.

This clone is a singleton in its sample. One base away lies a much larger clone, so this may be a sequencing read error. The sample holds other DNA sequences that translate to the same CDR3. The V and J genes are TRDV2 and TRDJ3; 7 bases agree with TRDD3. CDR1 is GEAIGNYY, CDR2 EKD, per germline. The CDR3 is 24 amino acids. Trimming at V came to 1 base and at J to 1 base, leaving 24 bases not matched to a gene. CDR3 region: CACDTPDAQTGAGGSSWDTRQMFF. CDR3 nucleotide sequence: TGTGCCTGTGACACTCCCGACGCTCAAACTGGTGCTGGGGGCTCTTCCTGGGACACCCGACAGATGTTTTTC.

A remark on this clone: Since a much larger clone is just one base distant, this may be a read error. Other DNA sequences of this sample code for an identical CDR3. The chain's CDR3 is CACDDLGDTSDKLIF. The CDR3 DNA reads TGTGCCTGCGACGACTTGGGGGATACATCCGATAAACTCATCTTT. This chain links TRDV2 with TRDJ1, with 10 bases aligning to TRDD3. V gave up 7 bases and J gave up 3 bases; unmatched junction bases: 10. Germline CDR1 GEAIGNYY, CDR2 EKD. This CDR3 is built from 15 residues.

This clone rates as medium-sized. This chain connects TRDV2 to TRDJ1; 12 bases fit TRDD3. V lost 4 bases to trimming and J lost 0 bases; unmatched junction nucleotides: 11. Germline lookup yields CDR1 GEAIGNYY and CDR2 EKD. This CDR3 comprises 18 residues. CDR3 protein: CACEKMAGGYAYTDKLIF. In DNA, the CDR3 is TGTGCCTGTGAAAAAATGGCTGGGGGATACGCGTACACCGATAAACTCATCTTT.

A word on this clone: A much larger clone lies a single base off, so this may be a read error. The V call is TRDV2, the J call TRDJ1; D may be TRDD3 (6 bases). The CDR3 totals 17 residues. The germline V gene has CDR1 GEAIGNYY and CDR2 EKD. V shed 3 bases and J shed 0 bases, with 19 bases lying between them. The CDR3, as DNA: TGTGCCTGTGACCCCGTACTGGAGATACGGGACACCGATAAACTCATCTTT. Encoded protein: CACDPVLEIRDTDKLIF.

This clone is classed as medium-sized. The chain joins TRDV1 to TRDJ2, with TRDD3 identical over 9 bases. This CDR3 is built from 20 residues. Per germline, CDR1 TSWWSYY and CDR2 QGS. J gave up 7 bases and V 2 bases, and 20 bases lay outside the gene matches. CDR3 in DNA: TGTGCTCTTGGGGAAATTCGCCCCGAGGGGGGATACCATCATCAAGCACAACTCTTCTTT. Translated: CALGEIRPEGGYHHQAQLFF.

As for this clone: This may come from a read error, since a much larger clone is one base off. The gene calls are TRDV2 and TRDJ3; 12 bases agree with TRDD3. From germline, CDR1 is GEAIGNYY and CDR2 EKD. This CDR3 has 18 residues. The J segment lost 1 base and the V segment lost 3 bases, leaving 3 bases of the junction unmatched. CDR3: CACDAGGYESWDTRQMFF. DNA of the CDR3: TGTGCCTGTGACGCTGGGGGATACGAGTCCTGGGACACCCGACAGATGTTTTTC.

This clone came up a few times. Just one base apart from a much larger clone, this may be a read error. The V and J genes are TRDV2 and TRDJ1, with 7 positions matching TRDD3. In germline, CDR1 is GEAIGNYY, CDR2 EKD. V was pared by 5 bases and J by 0 bases, with 26 bases of the junction left unmatched. The CDR3 length is 21 residues. The CDR3: CACVPVSWVGEPGRHTDKLIF. In DNA, the CDR3 is TGTGCCTGTGTCCCTGTATCCTGGGTGGGGGAACCGGGGAGACACACCGATAAACTCATCTTT.

By share, this clone ranks as medium-sized. The chain recombines TRDV2 with TRDJ3; TRDD3 matches at 9 bases. The CDR3 sequence is 20 residues long. CDR1 and CDR2 (germline): GEAIGNYY, EKD. J lost 0 bases, V lost 3 bases, and 11 bases had no gene match. For the CDR3, the DNA is TGTGCCTGTGACTCTTTACTGGGGGACCCCGTCTCCTGGGACACCCGACAGATGTTTTTC. Its translation is CACDSLLGDPVSWDTRQMFF.

This clone turned up a few times. The mismatch at residue 13 between this DNA's translation and the TCRdb protein of a much larger clone likely reflects a read error; the protein shown is translated from the DNA. The V gene is TRDV2, the J gene TRDJ1, with 9 bases identical to TRDD3. CDR1 and CDR2 (germline): GEAIGNYY, EKD. This CDR3 contains 16 residues. This chain's CDR3 is CACDTLGDLRNDILIF. The DNA of the CDR3 is TGTGCCTGTGACACTCTGGGGGATTTAAGGAACGATATACTCATCTTT.

Comment on this clone: This may arise from a read error, as a much more abundant clone is one base away. This CDR3 is also generated by other DNA sequences in the sample. The genes are TRDV2 and TRDJ3; the D gene is possibly TRDD3 (5 bases). Trimming removed 1 base at V and 0 bases at J, with 21 bases between. This CDR3 has 21 amino acids. In germline, CDR1 is GEAIGNYY, CDR2 EKD. Here the CDR3 reads CACDTPGGTPGSSWDTRQMFF. DNA of the CDR3: TGTGCCTGTGACACGCCCGGGGGTACGCCAGGGAGCTCCTGGGACACCCGACAGATGTTTTTC.

Notes on this clone: A read error likely explains this, since a far larger clone differs by one base. The V gene is TRDV2, the J gene TRDJ1, with D maybe TRDD3 (6 bases). V dropped 3 bases and J dropped 3 bases, with 13 bases sitting between them. Per the germline V gene, CDR1 is GEAIGNYY and CDR2 is EKD. The CDR3 extends over 14 amino acids. CDR3 protein: CACDPWGNADKLIF. CDR3 DNA: TGTGCCTGTGACCCCTGGGGAAACGCCGATAAACTCATCTTT.

This clone rates as medium-sized. The rearrangement joins TRDV2 to TRDJ1; TRDD3 matches at 13 bases. The CDR3 runs 18 residues. Per the germline V gene, CDR1 is GEAIGNYY and CDR2 is EKD. After removal of 3 bases from V and 6 bases from J, the junction contained 15 bases not matched to a gene. The CDR3 sequence is CACDAVLGDTRETHKLIF. DNA for the CDR3: TGTGCCTGTGACGCCGTACTGGGGGATACGCGGGAGACTCATAAACTCATCTTT.